This TCR beta chain is drawn from a study of cytomegalovirus exposure and HLA in healthy donors. Study results and caveats: Later findings reportedly placed an Asian-associated ancestry cluster below the approximately 700-donor mean for N-insertions. The classifier, whose performance was assessed in both the original and validation cohorts, reportedly diagnosed cytomegalovirus status with high specificity and sensitivity. Because they were indistinguishable, some V segments, including TRBV6-2 and TRBV6-3, were excluded.

Germline V lookup: CDR1 SEHNR, CDR2 FQNEAQ (reference sequence). The CDR3 totals 16 residues. Unmatched junction bases numbered 5, after V lost 5 bases and J lost 0 bases. The primer mix had 60 Vbeta and 13 Jbeta primers. Using immunoSEQ multiplex PCR, the repertoire was profiled, and TCRdb retains in-frame clones only, with some absent. Of some 99,000 clones listed, around 77% are singletons. This clone was seen only a few times. No antigen is known for it. This receptor was identified in a female donor in good health and CMV-seronegative. The rearrangement joins TRBV7-9 to TRBJ2-1; 9 nucleotides line up with TRBD2. Sequenced sample: PBMCs. The CDR3 here is CASSINSGSSYNEQFF. The CDR3 DNA is TGTGCCAGCAGCATAAATAGCGGGAGCTCCTACAATGAGCAGTTCTTC.